This T cell receptor beta chain appears in the sequencing data of a study of blood T cell repertoires in COVID-19. Looked up from germline, CDR1 is SGHDT and CDR2 is YYEEEE. The CDR3 totals 15 residues. V dropped 3 bases and J dropped 2; count of bases not matched to a gene: 6. In the original processing: Reference gene primer amplification in the assay estimated nucleated cell counts. The assay was immunoSEQ multiplex PCR, and TCRdb's table has in-frame clones only and misses some. That table is the source of V, J and clone size, and D and trimming were worked out from the DNA. This sample has approximately 69,000 clones, with 75% to 90% found just once.

The source of this sequence is a woman older than 75 with acute or convalescent COVID-19. The specimen sequenced was peripheral blood. The chain is built from TRBV5-6 and TRBJ2-3; 7 nucleotides align to TRBD2. The CDR3 protein is CASSWGTTTTDTQYF. DNA of the CDR3: TGTGCCAGCAGCTGGGGGACTACGACCACAGATACGCAGTATTTT.